Included here is one T cell receptor (beta chain) sequence, with context. Its target is not known. Germline V gene data show CDR1 as SNHLY and CDR2 as FYNNEI. V shed 6 bases and J 8 bases; nucleotides not matched to a gene: 10. The CDR3 length is 14 residues. This entry comes from a study of beta chain features in type 1 diabetes. Of the isolated RNA, all was reverse transcribed, and so the sequenced material was expressed TCRB transcripts. An average about 3.6 million reads came from naive, central memory and regulatory T cell samples. TCRdb keeps only in-frame clones here, not all; method: immunoSEQ multiplex PCR. The sample lists 250,000 to 300,000 clones; more than 13% were seen once. CD4+ cells of the naive, central memory, regulatory and stem cell-like memory types were sorted via CD45RO/CCR7/CD25/CD127/CD95/CD27. Whole-study results and caveats: Equally in patients and controls, shorter templates might have been favored by PCR. When Type 1 diabetes patients were examined, their TCRB CDR3s proved moderately but significantly shorter in all four CD4+ subsets.

Sequencing was performed on naive CD4+ T cells from blood. The source of this sequence is a man aged 30 to 45 with type 1 diabetes. The rearrangement joins TRBV2 to TRBJ1-1, with 9 bases identical to TRBD1. In DNA, the CDR3 is TGTGCCAGCAGCCTTTGGGGACAGGGTGGGGAAGCTTTCTTT. Amino acid sequence: CASSLWGQGGEAFF.